The entry below gives a single T cell receptor beta chain sequence along with its context. What it recognizes is unknown. Genomic DNA, the template, was used for profiling of the TCR beta VDJ and CDR3. Each CDR3 protein gets one entry after TCRdb re-called the reads with MiXCR. Here the sample spans 150,000 to 160,000 distinct CDR3 sequences, approximately 52% being singletons. The entry originates in a study of CD8+CD57+ T cells in acquired aplastic anemia. The study, taken as a whole, reports: The number of CD8+ CDR3 sequences shared by patients and controls was roughly 31.

In patients chosen for sequencing, flow cytometry had shown CD8+CD57+ cell expansion. Patients uniformly had severe acquired aplastic anemia. The CDR3 contains 10 residues. CDR1 and CDR2 (germline): SGHVS, FQNEAQ. Trimming removed 1 base from V and 11 bases from J, with 4 bases in between. V usage is TRBV7-8 and J usage is TRBJ2-3; no definite D call. This TCR was sampled from a human donor with aplastic anemia. The sequenced sample was sorted CD4+, CD8+, or CD8+CD57+ T cells (not recorded which) from PBMCs. This CDR3 reads CASSLDGQYF. Here the CDR3 DNA reads TGTGCCAGCAGCTTAGATGGGCAGTATTTT.